This passage covers 16 T cell receptor beta chains from one sample sequenced in a study of blood T cell repertoires in COVID-19. Profiled with immunoSEQ multiplex PCR; TCRdb holds only in-frame clones, not every one. The sample includes 150,000 to 200,000 clones, over 75% of them seen just once. The material sequenced was peripheral blood. All receptors come from a man aged 40-49 years with active or convalescent COVID-19.

The rearrangement links TRBV6-6 to TRBJ1-4; a weak D match, TRBD1 (5 bases). V was shortened by 6 bases and J by 8 bases, with 10 bases between the two germline ends. In germline, CDR1 is MNHNY, CDR2 SVGAGI (reference sequence). The CDR3 length is 12 residues. CDR3 DNA: TGTGCCAGCAGCCCACGGGGGGAAAAACTGTTTTTT. Its protein is CASSPRGEKLFF.

The chain links TRBV18 to TRBJ1-4; D might be TRBD1 (5 bases). Germline values: CDR1 KGHSH, CDR2 LQKENI. V dropped 3 bases and J dropped 0 bases, with 14 bases sitting between them. This CDR3 region has 17 residues. The CDR3 sequence: CASSPLPDIATNEKLFF. As DNA, the CDR3 is TGTGCCAGCTCACCTCTCCCGGACATTGCAACTAATGAAAAACTGTTTTTT.

This sequence joins TRBV6-1 and TRBJ1-5; the match to TRBD1 covers 8 bases. V was pared by 3 bases and J by 4 bases, with 11 bases of the junction left unmatched. This CDR3 has 17 amino acids. Per the germline V gene, CDR1 is MNHNS and CDR2 is SASEGT. The CDR3 DNA reads as TGTGCCAGCAGTGACGACAGGGGAGGGGTGCGAAATCAGCCCCAGCATTTT. It codes for CASSDDRGGVRNQPQHF.

In this sample, this clone turned up once. The chain employs TRBV5-1 and TRBJ1-1; tentatively, D is TRBD1 (5 bases). V shed 4 bases and J shed 6 bases, with 16 bases lying between them. Looked up from germline, CDR1 is SGHRS and CDR2 is YFSETQ. This CDR3 spans 14 amino acids. The CDR3 DNA sequence: TGCGCCAGCAGCAGAACCAGGGTAACCTCTGAAGCTTTCTTT. It codes for CASSRTRVTSEAFF. The whole variable domain, remainder taken from reference TRBV5-1 and TRBJ1-1, is KAGVTQTPRYLIKTRGQQVTLSCSPISGHRSVSWYQQTPGQGLQFLFEYFSETQRNKGNFPGRFSGRQFSNSRSEMNVSTLELGDSALYLCASSRTRVTSEAFFGQGTRLTVV.

The rearrangement joins TRBV6-6 to TRBJ1-5; the match to TRBD1 covers 7 bases. With 4 bases clipped from V and 0 bases from J, the junction kept 3 bases outside the gene matches. This CDR3 has 15 amino acids. The germline V gene encodes CDR1 MNHNY and CDR2 SVGAGI (reference sequence). This chain's CDR3 is CASSWDRYSNQPQHF. The CDR3 DNA sequence: TGTGCCAGCAGTTGGGACAGATATAGCAATCAGCCCCAGCATTTT.

V is TRBV3-1 (or the pseudogene TRBV3-2) and J is TRBJ2-3; 14 bases match TRBD2. From germline, CDR1 is LGHDT and CDR2 YNNKEL (reference sequence). The junction had 5 bases not matched to a gene; V was cut back by 1 base and J by 2 bases. This CDR3 has 18 residues. This chain's CDR3 is CASSQGGTSGGTTDTQYF. CDR3 sequence (DNA): TGTGCCAGCAGCCAAGGGGGGACTAGCGGGGGTACCACAGATACGCAGTATTTT.

This CDR3 reads CASSPGPGVRYEQYF. For the CDR3, the DNA is TGTGCCAGCAGCCCCGGCCCAGGGGTGCGGTACGAGCAGTACTTC. The chain uses TRBV7-9 and TRBJ2-7; maybe TRBD1 (6 bases). Between the trimmed V and J ends, which lost 5 bases and 4 bases, there was a span of 18 bases. Germline CDR1 SEHNR, CDR2 FQNEAQ (reference sequence). This CDR3 has 15 residues.

The CDR3 sequence is CASSVAYSRRADTQYF. As DNA, the CDR3 is TGTGCCAGCAGCGTAGCCTACTCCAGACGGGCAGATACGCAGTATTTT. The rearrangement links TRBV9 to TRBJ2-3; no firm D call. This CDR3 has 16 residues. CDR1 and CDR2 from the germline V gene are SGDLS and YYNGEE. Trimming removed 0 bases from V and 4 bases from J, with 15 bases in between.

CDR3 in amino acids: CASAGSGFSRFF. In DNA, the CDR3 is TGTGCCAGCGCAGGGTCCGGCTTCTCGAGGTTCTTC. The V and J genes are TRBV2 and TRBJ2-1; TRBD1 is a possible D gene (5 bases). Germline V CDR1 and CDR2: SNHLY, FYNNEI. This CDR3 comprises 12 residues. V was shortened by 8 bases and J by 15 bases, with 20 bases between the two germline ends.

This sequence joins TRBV30 and TRBJ1-1; D unresolved. The V and J ends lost 2 bases and 10 bases respectively, with 11 bases between them. CDR3 length: 11 residues. CDR1 and CDR2 (germline): GTSNPN, SVGIG (reference sequence). CDR3: CAWSSGSGAFF. CDR3 DNA: TGTGCCTGGAGTTCGGGATCGGGAGCTTTCTTT.

The chain is built from TRBV10-1 and TRBJ1-1; D unclear. Between the trimmed V and J ends, which lost 8 bases and 0 bases, there was a span of 10 bases. This CDR3 comprises 13 residues. The V gene's germline CDR1 is WNHNN and CDR2 SYGVQD (reference sequence). As DNA, the CDR3 is TGCGCCAGCTCAAATTCCATGAACACTGAAGCTTTCTTT. Protein product: CASSNSMNTEAFF.

The chain recombines TRBV7-9 with TRBJ1-2, with a possible D match to TRBD1 (5 bases). The V end was cut by 1 base, the J end by 4 bases, with 10 bases between. This CDR3 comprises 14 residues. Germline V lookup: CDR1 SEHNR, CDR2 FQNEAQ (reference sequence). Written as DNA, the CDR3 is TGTGCCAGCAGCTTAGTGACAGTTACCTATGGCTACACCTTC. It codes for CASSLVTVTYGYTF.

The rearrangement links TRBV19 to TRBJ1-5; the D is unclear. V lost 1 base to trimming and J lost 6 bases, with 7 bases between them. The CDR3 length is 13 residues. The germline V gene has CDR1 LNHDA and CDR2 SQIVND (reference sequence). CDR3 DNA: TGTGCCAGTAGTATAGTTTCGAGTCAGCCCCAGCATTTT. Protein product: CASSIVSSQPQHF.

The chain has TRBV4-2 and TRBJ1-3; tentative D call: TRBD1 (6 bases). From germline, CDR1 is LGHNA and CDR2 YNFKEQ. Trimming took 4 bases from V and 3 from J, leaving 13 bases between them. The length of the CDR3 is 15 residues. The DNA of the CDR3 is TGTGCCAGCAGCCCTGAACTAGGGGGTGGAAACACCATATATTTT. Protein product: CASSPELGGGNTIYF.

In nucleotides, the CDR3 is TGTGCCAGTAGGGAAATACGGGACAGCCGATTATACAATGAGCAGTTCTTC. This translates into CASREIRDSRLYNEQFF. The chain employs TRBV19 and TRBJ2-1; 7 positions match TRBD1. This CDR3 is 17 amino acids long. Germline V gene data show CDR1 as LNHDA and CDR2 as SQIVND (reference sequence). V was clipped by 6 bases and J by 4 bases; unmatched bases: 15.

This clone was detected only a few times. This chain connects TRBV28 to TRBJ1-2; D call uncertain. The CDR3 is 12 amino acids. The germline V gene encodes CDR1 MDHEN and CDR2 SYDVKM. Trimming shortened V by 11 bases and J by 8 bases, and 18 bases separated the two germline ends. CDR3 in DNA: TGTGCCTCGGGGAGAGGGAGTAGAGGCTACACCTTC. Its translation is CASGRGSRGYTF.